The 29 T cell receptor beta chains presented below share a single source sample, sequenced in a study of shared clonotypes between healthy human individuals. The method was immunoSEQ multiplex PCR; TCRdb's version includes in-frame clones alone and lacks a portion of them. Among about half a million clones, around 79% were seen once, and the ten largest hold less than 15%. Input material: PBMCs. These receptors were collected from a woman between 40 and 50 years old in good health. Some clones in this sample may be carry-over from other donors' samples.

This clone has more than one count but fewer than ten. V gene TRBV19 combines with J gene TRBJ2-6; D is unresolved. This CDR3 comprises 13 residues. Germline-derived CDR1 and CDR2 are LNHDA and SQIVND (reference sequence). Trimming removed 3 bases from V and 0 bases from J, with 0 bases in between. CDR3 bases: TGTGCCAGTAGTATCTCTGGGGCCAACGTCCTGACTTTC. Its protein product is CASSISGANVLTF.

This clone was recorded a few times. The genes are TRBV28 and TRBJ2-3, with 8 bases fitting TRBD1. With 7 bases clipped from V and 2 bases from J, the junction kept 5 bases outside the gene matches. The CDR3 has 14 residues. Per the germline V gene, CDR1 is MDHEN and CDR2 is SYDVKM. The DNA for the CDR3 is TGTGCCAGCAACAACAGGGGGGTCACAGATACGCAGTATTTT. This codes for CASNNRGVTDTQYF.

This clone came up once. Its ends do not fully match the called genes, so a read error is possible. The chain couples TRBV19 to TRBJ1-5, with D unclear. This CDR3 is built from 16 residues. Germline V gives CDR1 LNHDA, CDR2 SQIVND (reference sequence). CDR3 DNA sequence: TGTGTCAGTAGTATATTAGGGTCCAACGGGAATCAGCCCCAGCATTTT. It encodes CVSSILGSNGNQPQHF.

About this clone: At the DNA level, this CDR3 is encoded by other sequences in the same sample as well. This CDR3 is CASSTYNEQFF. The CDR3 coding sequence is TGTGCCAGCAGTACATACAATGAGCAGTTCTTC. V usage is TRBV28 and J usage is TRBJ2-1; no reliable D call. There are 11 residues in the CDR3. The V and J ends lost 5 bases and 4 bases respectively, with 3 bases between them. Germline loops: CDR1 MDHEN, CDR2 SYDVKM.

This chain links TRBV19 with TRBJ2-1, with TRBD1 identical over 10 bases. Germline assignment: CDR1 LNHDA and CDR2 SQIVND (reference sequence). V lost 6 bases to trimming and J lost 7 bases; unmatched junction nucleotides: 9. The CDR3 totals 15 residues. In DNA, the CDR3 is TGTGCCAGTAGGAGACGGGACAGGGGTATGAATGAGCAGTTCTTC. This gives the protein CASRRRDRGMNEQFF.

The chain has TRBV5-5 and TRBJ2-5; 12 bases are a match to TRBD2. The CDR3 consists of 14 residues. V lost 5 bases, J lost 6 bases, and 5 bases stayed unmatched. The germline gives CDR1 SGHKS, CDR2 YYEKEE (reference sequence). CDR3 nucleotides: TGTGCCAGCAGGACGACTAGCGGGAGCCAGACCCAGTACTTC. Its protein is CASRTTSGSQTQYF.

This clone has only a few counts. The rearrangement joins TRBV9 to TRBJ2-2; D is undetermined. Germline V gives CDR1 SGDLS, CDR2 YYNGEE. The CDR3 runs 15 residues. The germline V and J ends were trimmed by 4 bases and 1 base, with 11 bases remaining between them. The CDR3 region is CASSPPPGNTGELFF. The CDR3, as DNA: TGTGCCAGCAGCCCACCCCCCGGGAACACCGGGGAGCTGTTTTTT.

The chain is built from TRBV7-9 and TRBJ1-1, with D possibly being TRBD1 (5 bases). The CDR3 spans 13 residues. The V gene's germline CDR1 is SEHNR and CDR2 FQNEAQ (reference sequence). V dropped 2 bases and J dropped 7 bases, with 11 bases sitting between them. This chain's CDR3 is CASSLSTGIEAFF. The DNA for the CDR3 is TGTGCCAGCAGCTTATCAACAGGAATTGAAGCTTTCTTT. Combining the CDR3 with reference TRBV7-9 and TRBJ1-1 gives the whole variable domain DTGVSQNPRHKITKRGQNVTFRCDPISEHNRLYWYRQTLGQGPEFLTYFQNEAQLEKSRLLSDRFSAERPKGSFSTLEIQRTEQGDSAMYLCASSLSTGIEAFFGQGTRLTVV.

The rearrangement links TRBV7-3 to TRBJ2-1; D possibly matches TRBD1 or TRBD2 (7 bases each). Germline assignment: CDR1 SGHTA and CDR2 FQGTGA. Trimming cost V 1 base and J 2 bases, with 12 bases left between them. This CDR3 contains 16 residues. Written as DNA, the CDR3 is TGTGCCAGCAGCTTAAGGGAGGGGGCAACCTACAATGAGCAGTTCTTC. Amino acid sequence: CASSLREGATYNEQFF.

V is TRBV5-1 and J is TRBJ1-1; D remains unclear. Per the germline V gene, CDR1 is SGHRS and CDR2 is YFSETQ. V was pared by 1 base and J by 0 bases, with 13 bases between. This CDR3 is built from 16 residues. The CDR3 spells CASSLTASTMNTEAFF. CDR3 bases: TGCGCCAGCAGCTTGACAGCAAGTACCATGAACACTGAAGCTTTCTTT.

This clone turned up a few times. V usage is TRBV4-2 and J usage is TRBJ2-1; TRBD2 agrees at 15 bases. The junction had 13 bases not matched to a gene; V was cut back by 1 base and J by 6 bases. The CDR3 totals 20 residues. Germline values: CDR1 LGHNA, CDR2 YNFKEQ. The DNA for the CDR3 is TGTGCCAGCAGCCAAGCTTTCGTGGGACTAGCGGGAGGAGGGGGCAATGAGCAGTTCTTC. This codes for CASSQAFVGLAGGGGNEQFF.

To note about this clone: Other nucleotide sequences from this sample produce the same CDR3. CDR3 in amino acids: CASSLASGSTDTQYF. CDR3 sequence (DNA): TGTGCCAGCAGCTTGGCTAGCGGGAGCACAGATACGCAGTATTTT. J is TRBJ2-3 and V is TRBV7-2, with TRBD2 matching over 8 bases. Germline V gives CDR1 SGHTA, CDR2 FQGNSA. Germline trimming cut 3 bases from V and 0 bases from J; bases unmatched to any gene: 2. CDR3 size: 15 residues.

The chain has TRBV6-4 and TRBJ2-3; D possibly corresponds to TRBD2 (5 bases). Trimming cost V 4 bases and J 2 bases, with 10 bases left between them. The CDR3 totals 14 residues. Germline loops: CDR1 MRHNA, CDR2 SNTAGT. CDR3 sequence reads: CASSVGGPTDTQYF. CDR3 DNA sequence: TGTGCCAGCAGTGTAGGAGGACCCACAGATACGCAGTATTTT.

This clone was recorded once. The chain uses TRBV18 and TRBJ1-4; D is undetermined. Trimming took 1 base from V and 6 from J, leaving 9 bases between them. This CDR3 has 14 residues. Germline CDR1 KGHSH, CDR2 LQKENI. The CDR3 DNA sequence: TGTGCCAGCTCACCACGCAGAGAGTATGAAAAACTGTTTTTT. Translated: CASSPRREYEKLFF.

Points on this clone: A far bigger clonotype differs at one base, so this is likely a read error. The V call is TRBV7-6, the J call TRBJ2-5; no firm D call. V gave up 6 bases and J gave up 0 bases, with 5 bases separating them. The V gene's germline CDR1 is SGHVS and CDR2 FNYEAQ. The CDR3 runs 12 residues. The CDR3 DNA is TGTGCCAGCAGTTGGTACCAAGAGACCCAGTACTTC. Translated, it gives CASSWYQETQYF. Full variable domain (outside the CDR3, taken from reference TRBV7-6 and TRBJ2-5): GAGVSQSPRYKVTKRGQDVALRCDPISGHVSLYWYRQALGQGPEFLTYFNYEAQQDKSGLPNDRFSAERPEGSISTLTIQRTEQRDSAMYRCASSWYQETQYFGPGTRLLVL.

CDR3: CASSAVSAETQYF. The CDR3 DNA reads as TGTGCCAGCAGCGCCGTTAGCGCCGAGACCCAGTACTTC. The chain couples TRBV7-2 to TRBJ2-5; perhaps TRBD2 as D (5 bases). V lost 5 bases and J 5 bases, leaving 12 bases between the germline ends. The CDR3 runs 13 residues. Looked up from germline, CDR1 is SGHTA and CDR2 is FQGNSA.

The rearrangement links TRBV28 to TRBJ2-3, with 9 nucleotides matching TRBD2. Trimming removed 6 bases from V and 2 bases from J; junction bases left unmatched: 6. The CDR3 extends over 15 amino acids. CDR1 and CDR2 from the germline V gene are MDHEN and SYDVKM. The CDR3 region is CASRSGRPYTDTQYF. The DNA of the CDR3 is TGTGCCAGCAGGAGCGGGAGGCCGTACACAGATACGCAGTATTTT.

The genes are TRBV5-1 and TRBJ2-1; TRBD2 matches 11 bases. The V gene's germline CDR1 is SGHRS and CDR2 YFSETQ. CDR3 size: 17 residues. Trimming at V came to 4 bases and at J to 1 base, leaving 7 bases not matched to a gene. The CDR3 here is CASSQRLAGTSYNEQFF. In DNA form, the CDR3 reads TGCGCCAGCAGCCAGCGACTAGCGGGGACATCCTACAATGAGCAGTTCTTC.

This chain joins TRBV4-2 and TRBJ1-4; the D is unclear. Looked up from germline, CDR1 is LGHNA and CDR2 is YNFKEQ. The V gene lost 0 bases and the J gene lost 13 bases, with 21 bases spanning the gap. The CDR3 length is 16 residues. The chain's CDR3 is CASSQELAGLTIALFF. In DNA form, the CDR3 reads TGTGCCAGCAGCCAAGAGTTAGCCGGCTTAACTATAGCACTGTTTTTT.

The chain links TRBV4-3 to TRBJ2-1, with D perhaps being TRBD1 or TRBD2 (6 bases each). The CDR3 is 16 amino acids. V was clipped by 0 bases and J by 6 bases, with 15 bases between them. Germline V lookup: CDR1 LGHNA, CDR2 YSLEER. In DNA, the CDR3 is TGCGCCAGCAGCCAAGACCCCCGGGGGCCCTCCAATGAGCAGTTCTTC. It codes for CASSQDPRGPSNEQFF.

This chain joins TRBV11-2 and TRBJ2-2; D is perhaps TRBD1 or TRBD2 (5 bases each). The CDR3 extends over 15 amino acids. Germline V gene lookup returns CDR1 SGHAT and CDR2 FQNNGV. V was clipped by 3 bases and J by 6 bases, with 14 bases between them. CDR3 in DNA: TGTGCCAGCAGCTTTCGGGGCAGGGCGGCCGGGGAGCTGTTTTTT. As protein: CASSFRGRAAGELFF.

In this sample, this clone turned up many times. The chain has TRBV10-2 and TRBJ2-3; 12 positions match TRBD2. Germline CDR1 reads WSHSY; CDR2 reads SAAADI. Trimming at V came to 6 bases and at J to 3 bases, leaving 7 bases not matched to a gene. The CDR3 runs 16 residues. In DNA form, the CDR3 reads TGCGCCAGCAGCGACAGTGGACTAGCGGGGACAGATACGCAGTATTTT. Protein product: CASSDSGLAGTDTQYF.

This sequence joins TRBV9 and TRBJ2-1; the match to TRBD2 covers 11 bases. The germline CDR1 and CDR2 sequences are SGDLS and YYNGEE. This CDR3 is 15 amino acids long. After removal of 4 bases from V and 6 bases from J, the junction contained 6 bases not matched to a gene. The CDR3 sequence is CASSPRLAGSNEQFF. CDR3 bases: TGTGCCAGCAGCCCCCGACTAGCGGGGTCCAATGAGCAGTTCTTC.

The chain uses TRBV29-1 and TRBJ2-3, with D unclear. The CDR3 sequence is 15 residues long. V was clipped by 4 bases and J by 2 bases, with 16 bases between them. Germline V gene sequence: CDR1 SQVTM, CDR2 ANQGSEA. The CDR3 DNA follows: TGCAGCGTTGTGGGTAGGGCAGAGGTCACAGATACGCAGTATTTT. The encoded protein is CSVVGRAEVTDTQYF.

This clone was seen a handful of times. V is TRBV28 and J is TRBJ2-7; 8 bases are shared with TRBD2. CDR3 length: 13 residues. Germline loops: CDR1 MDHEN, CDR2 SYDVKM. With V trimmed by 4 bases and J by 6 bases, 5 bases remained unmatched. CDR3 protein: CASSWTSLGEQYF. CDR3 nucleotides: TGTGCCAGCAGTTGGACTAGCCTCGGCGAGCAGTACTTC.

This sequence joins TRBV7-3 and TRBJ2-1; TRBD1 matches at 7 bases. The CDR3 runs 15 residues. Trimming cost V 3 bases and J 4 bases; bases outside gene matches: 6. Germline lookup yields CDR1 SGHTA and CDR2 FQGTGA. The CDR3 bases are TGTGCCAGCAGCTTTGACAGGGCTAAATACAATGAGCAGTTCTTC. It translates to CASSFDRAKYNEQFF.

This clone came up a few times. The V and J genes are TRBV5-4 and TRBJ1-1; the D is unclear. Germline CDR1 SGHNT, CDR2 YYREEE (reference sequence). V was trimmed by 2 bases and J by 1 base, leaving 6 bases between them. The CDR3 contains 13 residues. CDR3 sequence: CASSFERNTEAFF. CDR3 bases: TGTGCCAGCAGCTTTGAGAGGAACACTGAAGCTTTCTTT.

In this sample, this clone turned up once. The CDR3 region has the DNA TGTGCCAGCAGCTCGGGACTAGCGGGCGGGAACACCGGGGAGCTGTTTTTT. It translates to CASSSGLAGGNTGELFF. The chain combines TRBV7-9 with TRBJ2-2, with TRBD2 matching 12 bases. This CDR3 contains 17 residues. CDR1 and CDR2 from the germline V gene are SEHNR and FQNEAQ (reference sequence). Losses at the gene ends were 4 bases for V and 1 base for J; bases not matched to a gene: 4.

The gene calls are TRBV6-1 and TRBJ2-1; D is perhaps TRBD1 (6 bases). Germline loops: CDR1 MNHNS, CDR2 SASEGT. This CDR3 spans 15 amino acids. The V gene lost 6 bases and the J gene lost 2 bases, with 14 bases spanning the gap. CDR3 DNA: TGTGCCAGCAGCCACGGGACACAACCCTACAATGAGCAGTTCTTC. This sequence encodes CASSHGTQPYNEQFF.